This TCR beta chain is from a study of human CD8 memory T cell subsets. Whole-study results and caveats: There were indications from Chao1 estimates that stem-like memory T cells were more diverse than precursor exhausted T cells.

Turning to this clonotype: Its antigen is unidentified.

It was UMI-labeled 5' RACE by which the TCR beta libraries were made. TCRdb re-called the 5' RACE reads and catalogs CDR3 proteins one per entry, DNA excluded. The sample has about 20,000 distinct CDR3 sequences; the top ten hold 5.4%. This TCR came from a human donor in good health. Sequenced input: CD8+ T cells from PBMCs.

CDR3 region: CASSSLAEVYEQYF. The chain has TRBV5-6 and TRBJ2-7; TCRdb lists TRBD2, though no DNA is available to test this call. Germline assignment: CDR1 SGHDT and CDR2 YYEEEE. There are 14 residues in the CDR3. Supplemented by reference TRBV5-6 and TRBJ2-7, the full variable domain reads DAGVTQSPTHLIKTRGQQVTLRCSPKSGHDTVSWYQQALGQGPQFIFQYYEEEERQRGNFPDRFSGHQFPNYSSELNVNALLLGDSALYLCASSSLAEVYEQYFGPGTRLTVT.